A selection of T cell receptor beta chains follows, all from one sample in a study of cytomegalovirus exposure and HLA in healthy donors. TCRdb keeps only in-frame clones here, not all; method: immunoSEQ multiplex PCR. The table includes about 160,000 clones, roughly 80% detected once. The source material was PBMCs. These receptors all come from a female donor in good health and CMV-seronegative. The CDR3 runs from the conserved cysteine through the conserved F or W. D genes are given only for firm matches. Clone sizes are given selectively: once, few, many, or a class where the clone is expanded.

d_call j_call v_call clone_size cdr3_nt cdr3_aa
. TRBJ2-5 TRBV5-1 few TGCGCCAGCAGCCATTTCGGGAACCAAGAGACCCAGTACTTC CASSHFGNQETQYF
TRBD1 TRBJ1-6 TRBV9 . TGTGCCAGCAGCACCGGACAGGGGGGCAATTCACCCCTCCACTTT CASSTGQGGNSPLHF
. TRBJ1-4 TRBV25-1 . TGTGCCAGCAGTGACCCCAGGGGAAGTAATGAAAAACTGTTTTTT CASSDPRGSNEKLFF
TRBD1 TRBJ1-1 TRBV7-9 once TGTGCCAGCAGCCTCGGGACAGTGAACACTGAAGCTTTCTTT CASSLGTVNTEAFF
. TRBJ1-2 TRBV5-6 . TGTGCCAGCAGCTCCCGGCACAGAGGCAGGGCCCCTAACTATGGCTACACCTTC CASSSRHRGRAPNYGYTF
. TRBJ1-1 TRBV6-5 . TGTGCCAGCAGGATAAACGGGGAGGCGATGCGAGCTTTCTTT CASRINGEAMRAFF
TRBD2 TRBJ2-7 TRBV2 . TGTGCCAGCAGTGCGTCGGGACTAGCCTACGAGCAGTACTTC CASSASGLAYEQYF
TRBD1 TRBJ1-3 TRBV25-1 . TGTGCCAGCCTCGACAGGGCTGGAAACACCATATATTTT CASLDRAGNTIYF
TRBD2 TRBJ2-2 TRBV4-1 . TGCGCCAGCAGACTCACTAGCGGGGGTAACACCGGGGAGCTGTTTTTT CASRLTSGGNTGELFF
TRBD2 TRBJ2-3 TRBV4-1 . TGCGCCAGCAGCCACTGGGCGGGAGGGGGCACAGATACGCAGTATTTT CASSHWAGGGTDTQYF
. TRBJ1-1 TRBV19 . TGTGCCAGTCACAATCGATTCGCTTCTGAAGCTTTCTTT CASHNRFASEAFF
. TRBJ2-7 TRBV6-1 . TGTGCCAGCAGTGAAAGCGGTCGAGGGGAGCAGTACTTC CASSESGRGEQYF
. TRBJ2-2 TRBV7-3 . TGTGCCAGCAGCTTAAATAGGGGTCCGGCTGAAGAGCTGTTTTTT CASSLNRGPAEELFF
. TRBJ2-7 TRBV1 . TGCACCAGCAGCCCCTCAGGACAGCTATACGAGCAGTACTTC CTSSPSGQLYEQYF
TRBD2 TRBJ2-7 TRBV27 . TGTGCCAGCAGTTTGACTAGCGCGTTCCACGAGCAGTACTTC CASSLTSAFHEQYF
TRBD2 TRBJ2-7 TRBV7-3 . TGTGCCAGCAGCTCCGGACTAGCGGGGGCCTACGAGCAGTACTTC CASSSGLAGAYEQYF
. TRBJ2-1 TRBV14 . TGTGCCAGCAGCCCCTGGAGCCCACCAGCAGAGCAGTTCTTC CASSPWSPPAEQFF
. TRBJ1-6 TRBV5-1 . TGCGCCAGCAGCTTTTCTGACAGATTTAGCTCACCCCTCCACTTT CASSFSDRFSSPLHF
. TRBJ2-7 TRBV2 . TGTGCCAGCACCCCCCTAGGTGACGGATTTTCCTACGAGCAGTACTTC CASTPLGDGFSYEQYF
TRBD2 TRBJ2-1 TRBV30 . TGTGCCTGGACTAGCGGGATTGGGAACTACAATGAGCAGTTCTTC CAWTSGIGNYNEQFF
TRBD1 TRBJ2-2 TRBV19 . TGTGCCAGTAGTCCACTGGCCGGATTACAGGGGGCCGGGGAGCTGTTTTTT CASSPLAGLQGAGELFF
. TRBJ2-7 TRBV5-6 . TGTGCCAGCAGCTCCGGGACAATCACCTACGAGCAGTACTTC CASSSGTITYEQYF
. TRBJ1-2 TRBV4-2 . TGTGCCAGCAGCCAAGGAGGAAAGGGGGACTATGGCTACACCTTC CASSQGGKGDYGYTF
TRBD1 TRBJ2-7 TRBV5-1 . TGCGCCAGCAGTAGAGCCGGGACAGGGTCCTACGAGCAGTACTTC CASSRAGTGSYEQYF
TRBD2 TRBJ2-7 TRBV18 . TGTGCCAGCTCACCAATGAGCGGGAGTAGTTCCTACGAGCAGTACTTC CASSPMSGSSSYEQYF
TRBD1 TRBJ1-3 TRBV27 few TGTGCCAGCAGTTTATACAGGGGGAACACCATATATTTT CASSLYRGNTIYF
. TRBJ1-2 TRBV29-1 . TGCAGCGGGATAACGGAGGGAACCCATGGCTACACCTTC CSGITEGTHGYTF
TRBD1 TRBJ1-1 TRBV29-1 few TGCAGCGCCGGCAATGTACAGGGGGCGAGGACTGAAGCTTTCTTT CSAGNVQGARTEAFF
. TRBJ1-6 TRBV5-1 . TGCGCCTCAACCTCGGGTAATAATTCACCCCTCCACTTT CASTSGNNSPLHF
. TRBJ1-5 TRBV12-5 . TGTGCTAGTGGTTTGTCAGGGGTCAGCAATCAGCCCCAGCATTTT CASGLSGVSNQPQHF
. TRBJ2-2 TRBV6-5 . TGTGCCAGCAGTTACTTGGGGCTCTACACCGGGGAGCTGTTTTTT CASSYLGLYTGELFF
TRBD2 TRBJ2-1 TRBV5-4 . TGTGCCAGCAGCTTGGGTAGCGGGCCTACCAATGAGCAGTTCTTC CASSLGSGPTNEQFF
. TRBJ1-2 TRBV28 once TGTGCCAGCAGCCGCCCGGGGGGGAACTATGGCTACACCTTC CASSRPGGNYGYTF
TRBD1 TRBJ1-2 TRBV19 . TGTGCCAGCGTAGGGACAGGGGTATTCTATGGCTACACCTTC CASVGTGVFYGYTF
TRBD1 TRBJ1-2 TRBV11-1 few TGTGCCAGCAGCTCAAACGGACAGGGATACGGCTACACCTTC CASSSNGQGYGYTF